The sequence of this T cell receptor beta chain was determined in a study of blood T cell repertoires in COVID-19 (dated by TCRdb to 2020 to 2021). Regarding the complete study: Samples from collaborators originated in the United States, Italy and Spain and spanned both the acute and convalescent phases of COVID-19. The material from the prospective study consisted of cDNA or gDNA derived from T cells, B-cell-depleted T cells, or PBMCs. Sample metadata almost always included a de-identified subject ID, COVID-19 status, age in years and sex. Where HLA class I and class II types were available, the types were taken from metadata supplied by the sample provider, not from assay-based typing. Samples were obtained from the ongoing ImmuneRACE study (first 160 participants) and from some 1,200 subjects provided by 6 global collaborators. The repertoires were released in a freely available public database meant as a resource for research on the immune response to SARS-CoV-2. Deeply sampled blood TCRbeta repertoires from subjects exposed to, actively infected with, or recovered from COVID-19 were included in the dataset. Broader findings and caveats from the paper: Clinical and demographic metadata were provided uncurated, with the amount varying by source and participant.

The trim is 6 bases for V and 2 bases for J, with a gap of 10 bases between the germline ends. From the cysteine up to the phenylalanine, the CDR3 has a length of 13 residues. CDR3 DNA is the only sequence kept; it has 39 bases, read in frame from the first base. Reading the germline V gene gives CDR1 MDHEN and CDR2 SYDVKM. The immunoSEQ Assay, a bias-controlled multiplex PCR, was used to amplify TCRbeta CDR3 regions from genomic DNA. Under the source paper's analysis protocol: The number of nucleated cells in each sample was estimated from the amplification of reference gene primers within the assay. To quantify the absolute abundance of each unique TCRbeta CDR3 rearrangement, sequence reads were collapsed and filtered. Productive Simpson clonality was computed per sample as the square root of Simpson's diversity index over productive rearrangements. TCRdb mirrors the immuneACCESS table, restricted to in-frame sequences. Some clones are absent from its copies; in checked studies, under half trace to an unresolved V gene, and the reason for the others is unknown. The D gene and trimming were derived from the DNA, and the V and J assignments and clone size from that table. This sample lists about 210,000 clones; about four fifths were detected once. 7% to 10% of the sample is in the top ten clones.

Whole blood was collected in K2EDTA tubes by collaborating institutions according to the institutions' own protocols. For TCRbeta analysis, collaborator samples were shipped as frozen whole blood, as isolated PBMCs, or as DNA extracted from either sample type. This clone was detected once. Which antigen it targets is not known. No clone much larger than this one lies a single base away; base qualities are absent. Recombination joined TRBV28 with TRBJ2-5, with TRBD1 as a weak D call on 5 bases. The sequenced sample consisted of peripheral blood. The clonotype was recovered from a woman aged 45-65 years with acute or convalescent COVID-19. The CDR3 here reads CASRGAVQETQYF. The nucleotide sequence reads TGTGCCAGCAGAGGGGCGGTTCAAGAGACCCAGTACTTC.